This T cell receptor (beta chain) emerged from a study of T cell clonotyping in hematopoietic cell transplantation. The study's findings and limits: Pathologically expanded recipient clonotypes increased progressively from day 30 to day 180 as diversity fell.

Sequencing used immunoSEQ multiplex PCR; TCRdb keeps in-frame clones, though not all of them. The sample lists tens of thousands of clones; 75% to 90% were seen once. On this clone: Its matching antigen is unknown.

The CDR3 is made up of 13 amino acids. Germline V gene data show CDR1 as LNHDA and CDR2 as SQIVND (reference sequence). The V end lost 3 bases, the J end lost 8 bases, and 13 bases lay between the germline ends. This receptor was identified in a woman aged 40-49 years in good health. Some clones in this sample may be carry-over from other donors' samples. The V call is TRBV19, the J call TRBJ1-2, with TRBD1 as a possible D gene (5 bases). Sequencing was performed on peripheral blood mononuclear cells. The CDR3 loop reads CASSIGRGDGYTF. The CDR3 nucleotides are TGTGCCAGTAGTATCGGAAGGGGTGACGGCTACACCTTC.